The next 30 T cell receptor beta chains were all read from a single sample in a study of cytomegalovirus exposure and HLA in healthy donors. The PCR used 60 Vbeta and 13 Jbeta primers. The method was immunoSEQ multiplex PCR; TCRdb's version includes in-frame clones alone and lacks a portion of them. The table shows tens of thousands of clones, with around three quarters occurring only once. Material: PBMCs. The receptors here all came from a woman in her 50s in good health and CMV-seropositive.

The rearrangement uses TRBV29-1 and TRBJ2-1; D uncertain. The CDR3 consists of 15 residues. Germline V CDR1 and CDR2: SQVTM, ANQGSEA. Deletions cut 1 base from V and 2 bases from J, with 12 bases between. Written as DNA, the CDR3 is TGCAGCGTTGAAGGGCCGGGTCGGACCTACAATGAGCAGTTCTTC. It translates to CSVEGPGRTYNEQFF.

The gene calls are TRBV4-2 and TRBJ2-1; TRBD2 matches 9 bases. In germline, CDR1 is LGHNA, CDR2 YNFKEQ. Losses at the gene ends were 0 bases for V and 13 bases for J; bases not matched to a gene: 16. The CDR3 length is 17 residues. The CDR3 DNA reads as TGTGCCAGCAGCCAAGAAGTTGGCGGGGGGGCTGCCAAGACCCAGTTCTTC. Translation gives CASSQEVGGGAAKTQFF.

The chain couples TRBV7-9 to TRBJ1-2, with D tentatively TRBD1 (5 bases). This CDR3 is 13 amino acids long. CDR1 is SEHNR and CDR2 is FQNEAQ in the germline V gene (reference sequence). Trimming pared 4 bases from V and 3 bases from J, leaving 9 bases between. The CDR3 DNA is TGTGCCAGCAGCTCCGGGGGGTACTATGGCTACACCTTC. Protein sequence: CASSSGGYYGYTF.

This clone appeared a few times. V and J are TRBV2 and TRBJ2-5, with TRBD2 as a possible D gene (5 bases). Germline lookup yields CDR1 SNHLY and CDR2 FYNNEI. V was trimmed by 0 bases and J by 5 bases, leaving 13 bases between them. This CDR3 spans 15 amino acids. CDR3 sequence reads: CASSEALGVGETQYF. The CDR3 coding sequence is TGTGCCAGCAGTGAAGCGCTCGGGGTTGGGGAGACCCAGTACTTC.

V and J are TRBV27 and TRBJ1-4; TRBD1 might be the D (6 bases). Germline V gene lookup returns CDR1 MNHEY and CDR2 SMNVEV (reference sequence). The CDR3 sequence is 17 residues long. Between the trimmed V and J ends, which lost 0 bases and 2 bases, there was a span of 13 bases. The CDR3 region has the DNA TGTGCCAGCAGTTTATCCTCGGACAGTTTTACTAATGAAAAACTGTTTTTT. It codes for CASSLSSDSFTNEKLFF.

The chain joins TRBV5-1 to TRBJ2-2, with 9 bases that match TRBD1. After removal of 4 bases from V and 1 base from J, the junction contained 2 bases not matched to a gene. Germline V gives CDR1 SGHRS, CDR2 YFSETQ. The CDR3 has 15 residues. CDR3 sequence reads: CASSMGQGNTGELFF. The CDR3 DNA reads TGCGCCAGCAGCATGGGACAGGGGAACACCGGGGAGCTGTTTTTT.

This chain joins TRBV5-1 and TRBJ1-2; 10 bases fit TRBD1. This CDR3 has 16 amino acids. CDR1 SGHRS and CDR2 YFSETQ come from the germline V gene. With V trimmed by 0 bases and J by 5 bases, 7 bases remained unmatched. The CDR3 nucleotides read TGCGCCAGCAGCTTGGGGGGACAGGGGTCTTCATATGGCTACACCTTC. It is translated as CASSLGGQGSSYGYTF.

There are a few counts of this clone. The chain has TRBV6-6 and TRBJ2-3, with 11 positions matching TRBD1. Germline V lookup: CDR1 MNHNY, CDR2 SVGAGI (reference sequence). The CDR3 length is 14 residues. Germline trimming cut 8 bases from V and 6 bases from J; bases unmatched to any gene: 7. The CDR3 protein is CASGGQGVWDTQYF. CDR3 in DNA: TGTGCCAGCGGGGGACAGGGGGTTTGGGATACGCAGTATTTT.

This clone has more than one count but fewer than ten. The chain is built from TRBV27 and TRBJ1-1, with 7 bases aligning to TRBD1. CDR1 MNHEY and CDR2 SMNVEV come from the germline V gene (reference sequence). V dropped 6 bases and J dropped 0; count of bases not matched to a gene: 4. The CDR3 extends over 14 amino acids. The CDR3 loop is CASSRGQMNTEAFF. The CDR3, as DNA: TGTGCCAGCAGCCGGGGACAGATGAACACTGAAGCTTTCTTT.

This clone occurred once. The chain is built from TRBV4-2 and TRBJ1-5; TRBD1 might be the D (6 bases). V was pared by 1 base and J by 0 bases, with 10 bases between. The CDR3 totals 16 residues. Germline V gives CDR1 LGHNA, CDR2 YNFKEQ. The CDR3 region is CASSQVQGNSNQPQHF. The CDR3 nucleotides read TGTGCCAGCAGCCAAGTTCAGGGGAATAGCAATCAGCCCCAGCATTTT.

V gene TRBV2 combines with J gene TRBJ2-5; weak D call: TRBD2 (7 bases). The V end lost 8 bases, the J end lost 3 bases, and 13 bases lay between the germline ends. The CDR3 runs 13 residues. The germline gives CDR1 SNHLY, CDR2 FYNNEI. The DNA for the CDR3 is TGTGCCAGCGGAGGGGGGGGTAAAGAGACCCAGTACTTC. Translating it yields CASGGGGKETQYF. Using reference TRBV2 and TRBJ2-5 for the parts outside the CDR3, the full variable domain is EPEVTQTPSHQVTQMGQEVILRCVPISNHLYFYWYRQILGQKVEFLVSFYNNEISEKSEIFDDQFSVERPDGSNFTLKIRSTKLEDSAMYFCASGGGGKETQYFGPGTRLLVL.

This clone occurred a few times. The chain couples TRBV7-6 to TRBJ2-1; D call uncertain. CDR1 and CDR2 from the germline V gene are SGHVS and FNYEAQ. The CDR3 totals 17 residues. Trimming shortened V by 0 bases and J by 6 bases, and 18 bases separated the two germline ends. The CDR3 DNA reads TGTGCCAGCAGCTTAGCCGTCCCCACAGATTCTTCCAATGAGCAGTTCTTC. This sequence encodes CASSLAVPTDSSNEQFF. Looking up the rest from reference TRBV7-6 and TRBJ2-1 gives the full variable domain: GAGVSQSPRYKVTKRGQDVALRCDPISGHVSLYWYRQALGQGPEFLTYFNYEAQQDKSGLPNDRFSAERPEGSISTLTIQRTEQRDSAMYRCASSLAVPTDSSNEQFFGPGTRLTVL.

This clone was seen more than once but under ten times. CDR3: CASSPGLAGDGELFF. The CDR3 region has the DNA TGTGCCAGCTCACCAGGACTAGCGGGAGACGGGGAGCTGTTTTTT. The rearrangement uses TRBV18 and TRBJ2-2, with 13 bases that match TRBD2. Germline V lookup: CDR1 KGHSH, CDR2 LQKENI. Germline trimming cut 2 bases from V and 7 bases from J; bases unmatched to any gene: 1. The CDR3 contains 15 residues.

A word on this clone: The sample contains more than one DNA sequence encoding this CDR3. The gene calls are TRBV7-9 and TRBJ2-7, with TRBD1 as a possible D gene (6 bases). The CDR3 extends over 13 amino acids. The germline V gene encodes CDR1 SEHNR and CDR2 FQNEAQ (reference sequence). With 1 base removed from V and 2 bases from J, the gap between germline ends came to 6 bases. CDR3 sequence: CASSLDRAYEQYF. CDR3 in DNA: TGTGCCAGCAGCTTAGACAGGGCCTACGAGCAGTACTTC.

This rearrangement joins TRBV19 to TRBJ1-4; tentatively, D is TRBD1 (5 bases). Germline V gene data show CDR1 as LNHDA and CDR2 as SQIVND (reference sequence). The V end was cut by 3 bases, the J end by 10 bases, with 12 bases between. The CDR3 length is 13 residues. The chain's CDR3 is CASSIGQGGKLFF. The DNA of the CDR3 is TGTGCCAGTAGTATTGGGCAGGGTGGAAAACTGTTTTTT.

This rearrangement joins TRBV29-1 to TRBJ2-7, with D tentatively TRBD1 (6 bases). V gave up 0 bases and J gave up 5 bases, with 14 bases separating them. The CDR3 extends over 14 amino acids. Looked up from germline, CDR1 is SQVTM and CDR2 is ANQGSEA. CDR3 DNA: TGCAGCGTTGAAGATCCGGGACACAACCACGAGCAGTACTTC. This codes for CSVEDPGHNHEQYF.

DNA of the CDR3: TGTGCCAGCAGCCTAGTAGGCGGAGACAGACAAGAGACCCAGTACTTC. Amino acids: CASSLVGGDRQETQYF. V gene TRBV7-9 combines with J gene TRBJ2-5, with D maybe TRBD1 (5 bases). Germline CDR1 SEHNR, CDR2 FQNEAQ (reference sequence). V was cut by 5 bases and J by 2 bases, with 18 bases left in between. This CDR3 has 16 amino acids.

The chain recombines TRBV7-8 with TRBJ2-7, with TRBD1 identical over 7 bases. Germline CDR1 reads SGHVS; CDR2 reads FQNEAQ. The CDR3 is made up of 14 amino acids. V gave up 4 bases and J gave up 0 bases; unmatched junction bases: 3. The CDR3 DNA follows: TGTGCCAGCAGCTGGTGGACAGGCTCCTACGAGCAGTACTTC. This sequence encodes CASSWWTGSYEQYF.

The rearrangement links TRBV28 to TRBJ1-4; 8 positions agree with TRBD1. The CDR3 sequence is 19 residues long. V lost 5 bases to trimming and J lost 0 bases; unmatched junction nucleotides: 14. CDR1 is MDHEN, CDR2 SYDVKM, per germline. CDR3 sequence reads: CASSTRTGPWSATNEKLFF. CDR3 DNA sequence: TGTGCCAGCAGTACCCGGACAGGGCCGTGGTCTGCAACTAATGAAAAACTGTTTTTT.

The genes are TRBV30 and TRBJ2-2; tentatively, D is TRBD2 (5 bases). The CDR3 contains 13 residues. Trimming shortened V by 5 bases and J by 3 bases, and 10 bases separated the two germline ends. Germline loops: CDR1 GTSNPN, CDR2 SVGIG (reference sequence). This CDR3 is CAWQSGYTGELFF. The CDR3 nucleotides read TGTGCCTGGCAGTCGGGATACACCGGGGAGCTGTTTTTT. The full variable domain, completed using reference TRBV30 and TRBJ2-2, is SQTIHQWPATLVQPVGSPLSLECTVEGTSNPNLYWYRQAAGRGLQLLFYSVGIGQISSEVPQNLSASRPQDRQFILSSKKLLLSDSGFYLCAWQSGYTGELFFGEGSRLTVL.

The CDR3 region is CASSSQGLSSSYEQYF. CDR3 coding DNA: TGTGCCAGCAGTTCGCAGGGACTTTCCAGCTCCTACGAGCAGTACTTC. The chain links TRBV6-5 to TRBJ2-7; TRBD2 might be the D (6 bases). Trimming left V 4 bases short and J 0 bases short, with 16 bases between. The CDR3 runs 16 residues. CDR1 and CDR2 (germline): MNHEY, SVGAGI.

This clone was seen only a few times. The chain recombines TRBV2 with TRBJ2-3; D not resolved. The CDR3 length is 13 residues. Germline values: CDR1 SNHLY, CDR2 FYNNEI. Deletions cut 11 bases from V and 3 bases from J, with 15 bases between. The CDR3 loop reads CASLGLSTDTQYF. CDR3 nucleotide sequence: TGTGCCTCATTGGGCCTTTCAACAGATACGCAGTATTTT.

The chain has TRBV7-9 and TRBJ1-2; TRBD1 matches 7 bases. In germline, CDR1 is SEHNR, CDR2 FQNEAQ (reference sequence). The CDR3 runs to 16 residues. Losses at the gene ends were 1 base for V and 4 bases for J; bases not matched to a gene: 9. CDR3 region: CASSLGQNRGPYGYTF. CDR3 coding DNA: TGTGCCAGCAGCTTAGGTCAGAACAGGGGCCCCTATGGCTACACCTTC.

The rearrangement joins TRBV28 to TRBJ1-2; 9 bases fit TRBD1. Germline V gives CDR1 MDHEN, CDR2 SYDVKM. V was pared by 4 bases and J by 7 bases, with 10 bases of the junction left unmatched. CDR3 length equals 15 residues. The CDR3 loop reads CASSSPGTGTSGYTF. The CDR3 DNA follows: TGTGCCAGCAGTTCACCGGGGACAGGGACGTCTGGCTACACCTTC.

The genes are TRBV2 and TRBJ2-5; TRBD2 matches at 11 bases. The junction had 6 bases not matched to a gene; V was cut back by 5 bases and J by 4 bases. The CDR3 length is 15 residues. Germline V gives CDR1 SNHLY, CDR2 FYNNEI. CDR3: CASSSNSGGAETQYF. CDR3 bases: TGTGCCAGCAGTTCTAATAGCGGGGGGGCAGAGACCCAGTACTTC.

This sequence joins TRBV7-9 and TRBJ1-1; D might be TRBD1 (5 bases). Germline CDR1 SEHNR, CDR2 FQNEAQ (reference sequence). The CDR3 length is 13 residues. Deletions cut 3 bases from V and 5 bases from J, with 10 bases between. The CDR3 protein is CASSLTESTEAFF. CDR3 bases: TGTGCCAGCAGCTTGACAGAATCTACTGAAGCTTTCTTT.

The rearrangement links TRBV7-8 to TRBJ1-2; no clear D. There are 17 residues in the CDR3. The V end lost 2 bases, the J end lost 4 bases, and 20 bases lay between the germline ends. CDR1 is SGHVS, CDR2 FQNEAQ, per germline. The CDR3: CASSLSPDGGILYGYTF. The CDR3 DNA reads as TGTGCCAGCAGCTTATCCCCCGACGGCGGGATTCTCTATGGCTACACCTTC.

This clone came up a few times. The chain links TRBV19 to TRBJ1-2; no definite D call. This CDR3 has 15 amino acids. V was clipped by 0 bases and J by 4 bases, with 12 bases between them. Germline V gives CDR1 LNHDA, CDR2 SQIVND (reference sequence). The CDR3 DNA is TGTGCCAGTAGTATAGATGGGCAGAAAGTCTATGGCTACACCTTC. Protein: CASSIDGQKVYGYTF.

The J gene is TRBJ1-3, the V gene TRBV6-5; TRBD1 agrees at 8 bases. With 6 bases clipped from V and 2 bases from J, the junction kept 3 bases outside the gene matches. This CDR3 has 14 residues. CDR1 and CDR2 from the germline V gene are MNHEY and SVGAGI. The CDR3 nucleotides are TGTGCCAGCAGGACAGGGGAGGCTGGAAACACCATATATTTT. Amino acids: CASRTGEAGNTIYF.

The V and J genes are TRBV4-2 and TRBJ1-5; tentatively, D is TRBD1 (5 bases). V lost 0 bases, J lost 6 bases, and 12 bases lay in between. The CDR3 covers 15 residues. Germline V gene lookup returns CDR1 LGHNA and CDR2 YNFKEQ. The chain's CDR3 is CASSQERQGSQPQHF. For the CDR3, the DNA is TGTGCCAGCAGCCAAGAAAGGCAGGGATCTCAGCCCCAGCATTTT.